The 6 T cell receptor beta chains presented below share a single source sample, sequenced in a study of T cells after yellow fever vaccination. TCRdb reprocessed the 5' RACE reads via MiXCR and lists one record per CDR3 protein. In the table there are hundreds of thousands of distinct CDR3 sequences, just over 20% of which are singletons. The sequenced sample was PBMCs, obtained approximately 22 days after the first yellow fever vaccination. The receptors here all came from a man younger than 35 who received the YFV17D yellow fever vaccine.

A few counts support this clonotype. The chain uses TRBV20-1 and TRBJ2-3; possible D gene TRBD1, 6 bases. Trimming removed 0 bases from V and 6 bases from J, with 13 bases in between. Looked up from germline, CDR1 is DFQATT and CDR2 is SNEGSKA (reference sequence). The CDR3 totals 14 residues. The CDR3 loop is CSARDSTRGDTQYF. CDR3 nucleotide sequence: TGCAGTGCTAGAGATAGCACCAGGGGTGATACGCAGTATTTT.

The CDR3 protein is CASRLWIGNNVETQYF. The DNA of the CDR3 is TGTGCCAGCCGTCTTTGGATAGGTAATAACGTTGAGACCCAGTACTTC. This chain links TRBV6-1 with TRBJ2-5; D gene uncertain. V gave up 8 bases and J gave up 5 bases, with 24 bases separating them. This CDR3 contains 16 residues. The germline gives CDR1 MNHNS, CDR2 SASEGT.

The chain recombines TRBV5-1 with TRBJ2-7, with TRBD1 matching over 8 bases. V shed 3 bases and J 4 bases; nucleotides not matched to a gene: 9. The CDR3 extends over 15 amino acids. CDR1 SGHRS and CDR2 YFSETQ come from the germline V gene. CDR3 sequence reads: CASSSTGVEPYEQYF. In DNA form, the CDR3 reads TGCGCCAGCAGCTCGACAGGGGTAGAACCATACGAGCAGTACTTC.

The J gene is TRBJ1-6, the V gene TRBV7-6; TRBD1 aligns across 8 bases. The ends lost 4 bases at V and 10 bases at J; junction bases unmatched: 9. CDR3 size: 15 residues. The germline gives CDR1 SGHVS, CDR2 FNYEAQ. CDR3 amino acids: CASSYGQGGVSPLHF. In DNA, the CDR3 is TGTGCCAGCAGCTACGGACAGGGTGGGGTATCACCCCTCCACTTT. The variable domain in full, completed from reference TRBV7-6 and TRBJ1-6, reads GAGVSQSPRYKVTKRGQDVALRCDPISGHVSLYWYRQALGQGPEFLTYFNYEAQQDKSGLPNDRFSAERPEGSISTLTIQRTEQRDSAMYRCASSYGQGGVSPLHFGNGTRLTVT.

This clonotype showed up just a few times. The genes are TRBV18 and TRBJ2-3; possible D gene TRBD2, 6 bases. Germline V gene data show CDR1 as KGHSH and CDR2 as LQKENI. CDR3 length: 14 amino acids. Trimming left V 3 bases short and J 5 bases short, with 12 bases between. As DNA, the CDR3 is TGTGCCAGCTCACCCCAAGCGGGCGGAGATACGCAGTATTTT. This translates into CASSPQAGGDTQYF.

The J gene is TRBJ2-2, the V gene TRBV6-2 or TRBV6-3, with D perhaps matching TRBD1 (6 bases). The CDR3 runs 13 residues. In germline, CDR1 is MNHEY, CDR2 SVGEGT. The germline V and J ends were trimmed by 7 bases and 7 bases, with 13 bases remaining between them. CDR3 loop: CASTQRTVGELFF. In DNA, the CDR3 is TGTGCCAGCACTCAACGGACAGTCGGGGAGCTGTTTTTT.